The 21 T cell receptor beta chains below were found in one sample sequenced in a study of blood T cell repertoires in COVID-19. Assay used: immunoSEQ multiplex PCR; TCRdb lists only in-frame clones, some missing. This sample has over 30,000 clones, with over 70% found just once. Specimen: peripheral blood. The receptors stem from a man older than 75 with active or convalescent COVID-19.

V gene TRBV15 combines with J gene TRBJ1-4; the D is unclear. The CDR3 consists of 14 residues. Germline V gene sequence: CDR1 LNHNV, CDR2 YYDKDF (reference sequence). V dropped 0 bases and J dropped 7 bases, with 9 bases sitting between them. The CDR3 sequence: CATSRDIGAEKLFF. The CDR3 DNA sequence: TGTGCCACCAGCAGAGATATAGGAGCTGAAAAACTGTTTTTT.

This chain links TRBV6-5 with TRBJ1-1; 7 nucleotides align to TRBD1. CDR1 and CDR2 (germline): MNHEY, SVGAGI. V lost 8 bases and J lost 8; bases outside the gene matches: 17. There are 15 residues in the CDR3. DNA for the CDR3: TGTGCCAGCGACAGATACCCGGGACAGAAATTAGAAGCTTTCTTT. Amino acids: CASDRYPGQKLEAFF.

The chain links TRBV14 to TRBJ2-1, with 7 nucleotides matching TRBD2. The CDR3 is made up of 15 amino acids. In germline, CDR1 is SGHDN, CDR2 FVKESK. V lost 4 bases and J lost 4; bases outside the gene matches: 7. CDR3 nucleotides: TGTGCCAGCAGCCCGAGCGGGGCCGTTTACAATGAGCAGTTCTTC. Residues: CASSPSGAVYNEQFF.

This clone was recorded a few times. The chain has TRBV5-1 and TRBJ2-3, with TRBD2 matching 9 bases. V lost 6 bases, J lost 6 bases, and 5 bases stayed unmatched. The CDR3 covers 13 residues. Germline assignment: CDR1 SGHRS and CDR2 YFSETQ. This chain's CDR3 is CASNLAGVDTQYF. The CDR3, as DNA: TGCGCCAGCAATTTAGCGGGAGTCGATACGCAGTATTTT.

J is TRBJ2-7 and V is TRBV28, with 8 bases identical to TRBD1. Trimming removed 4 bases from V and 0 bases from J; junction bases left unmatched: 8. Germline lookup yields CDR1 MDHEN and CDR2 SYDVKM. The CDR3 contains 16 residues. The chain's CDR3 is CASSYLTGVSSYEQYF. In DNA form, the CDR3 reads TGTGCCAGCAGTTACCTGACAGGGGTTTCCTCCTACGAGCAGTACTTC.

This clone was seen just once. The rearrangement links TRBV5-4 to TRBJ1-1; unclear D gene. Germline CDR1 and CDR2: SGHNT and YYREEE (reference sequence). Trimming cost V 0 bases and J 8 bases, with 11 bases left between them. This CDR3 has 13 amino acids. CDR3 region: CASSLEQSREAFF. The CDR3 DNA is TGTGCCAGCAGCTTGGAACAGTCAAGAGAAGCTTTCTTT.

The V and J genes are TRBV7-9 and TRBJ1-2, with 10 bases identical to TRBD1. The length of the CDR3 is 17 residues. Per the germline V gene, CDR1 is SEHNR and CDR2 is FQNEAQ (reference sequence). With V trimmed by 5 bases and J by 2 bases, 11 bases remained unmatched. The CDR3 DNA is TGTGCCAGCAGCCAACCCGGGACAGGGGCCCTAAACTATGGCTACACCTTC. This gives the protein CASSQPGTGALNYGYTF.

The chain combines TRBV30 with TRBJ2-3; TRBD2 matches 8 bases. Germline assignment: CDR1 GTSNPN and CDR2 SVGIG (reference sequence). The CDR3 contains 12 residues. The trim removed 3 bases at V and 13 bases at J, leaving 9 bases unmatched. The CDR3, as DNA: TGTGCCTGGAGCCACATCAGGACTAGCAAGTATTTT. Amino acid sequence: CAWSHIRTSKYF. The variable domain in full, completed from reference TRBV30 and TRBJ2-3, reads SQTIHQWPATLVQPVGSPLSLECTVEGTSNPNLYWYRQAAGRGLQLLFYSVGIGQISSEVPQNLSASRPQDRQFILSSKKLLLSDSGFYLCAWSHIRTSKYFGPGTRLTVL.

The chain combines TRBV5-1 with TRBJ1-2, with TRBD1 identical over 7 bases. In germline, CDR1 is SGHRS, CDR2 YFSETQ. After removal of 4 bases from V and 2 bases from J, the junction contained 8 bases not matched to a gene. The CDR3 has 15 residues. DNA for the CDR3: TGCGCCAGCAGCGGAAGGGGGCAGGGGAACTATGGCTACACCTTC. Translating it yields CASSGRGQGNYGYTF.

The chain couples TRBV3-1 (or the pseudogene TRBV3-2) to TRBJ1-2, with D maybe TRBD1 (6 bases). Germline V CDR1 and CDR2: LGHDT, YNNKEL (reference sequence). CDR3 size: 15 residues. Trimming left V 0 bases short and J 2 bases short, with 10 bases between. CDR3: CASSQDLGQNYGYTF. DNA of the CDR3: TGTGCCAGCAGCCAAGACCTAGGACAGAACTATGGCTACACCTTC.

This rearrangement joins TRBV5-1 to TRBJ2-1; TRBD2 agrees at 13 bases. The length of the CDR3 is 16 residues. Unmatched junction bases numbered 3, after V lost 1 base and J lost 5 bases. CDR1 is SGHRS and CDR2 is YFSETQ in the germline V gene. The CDR3: CASSLRTSGGNNEQFF. In DNA, the CDR3 is TGCGCCAGCAGCTTGAGGACTAGCGGGGGAAACAATGAGCAGTTCTTC. Full variable domain (remainder filled in from reference TRBV5-1 and TRBJ2-1): KAGVTQTPRYLIKTRGQQVTLSCSPISGHRSVSWYQQTPGQGLQFLFEYFSETQRNKGNFPGRFSGRQFSNSRSEMNVSTLELGDSALYLCASSLRTSGGNNEQFFGPGTRLTVL.

The chain combines TRBV7-9 with TRBJ1-1; 10 bases align to TRBD1. The germline gives CDR1 SEHNR, CDR2 FQNEAQ (reference sequence). V lost 5 bases and J lost 4; bases outside the gene matches: 7. The CDR3 covers 15 residues. CDR3 nucleotide sequence: TGTGCCAGCAGCCCATGGGACAGGGGAGGCACTGAAGCTTTCTTT. As protein: CASSPWDRGGTEAFF.

The chain joins TRBV6-6 to TRBJ2-6; 7 bases map to TRBD1. CDR1 and CDR2 (germline): MNHNY, SVGAGI (reference sequence). V lost 6 bases, J lost 0 bases, and 5 bases stayed unmatched. The CDR3 runs to 16 residues. The CDR3 spells CASRGTVYSGANVLTF. In DNA form, the CDR3 reads TGTGCCAGCAGGGGGACAGTGTACTCTGGGGCCAACGTCCTGACTTTC.

The chain couples TRBV4-3 to TRBJ2-1; D may be TRBD2 (6 bases). This CDR3 spans 15 amino acids. The V end lost 0 bases, the J end lost 9 bases, and 15 bases lay between the germline ends. Germline V lookup: CDR1 LGHNA, CDR2 YSLEER. The CDR3 DNA is TGCGCCAGCAGCCAAGAGAGTCCTAGCGTGGGTGAGCAGTTCTTC. This translates into CASSQESPSVGEQFF.

V and J are TRBV6-5 and TRBJ1-1, with 10 positions matching TRBD1. This CDR3 is 13 amino acids long. The V gene's germline CDR1 is MNHEY and CDR2 SVGAGI. V shed 6 bases, J shed 11 bases, and the junction held 9 bases outside the gene matches. DNA of the CDR3: TGTGCCAGCAGGCGGAGAGAGGACAGGGGGGCTTTCTTT. It encodes CASRRREDRGAFF.

V usage is TRBV9 and J usage is TRBJ1-1, with 10 bases fitting TRBD1. Germline V gene data show CDR1 as SGDLS and CDR2 as YYNGEE. The CDR3 has 18 residues. The trim removed 0 bases at V and 0 bases at J, leaving 8 bases unmatched. The CDR3: CASSVASGQGIVNTEAFF. The CDR3 DNA sequence: TGTGCCAGCAGCGTAGCTTCGGGACAGGGGATTGTGAACACTGAAGCTTTCTTT.

V gene TRBV6-2 or TRBV6-3 combines with J gene TRBJ2-3; 7 bases agree with TRBD2. Germline values: CDR1 MNHEY, CDR2 SVGEGT. CDR3 length equals 14 residues. V lost 4 bases, J lost 4 bases, and 5 bases stayed unmatched. CDR3 sequence (DNA): TGTGCCAGCAGTTCTTGGACTAGTCCAGATACGCAGTATTTT. It specifies CASSSWTSPDTQYF.

The chain employs TRBV5-4 and TRBJ2-7, with D perhaps matching TRBD1 (5 bases). CDR1 and CDR2 from the germline V gene are SGHNT and YYREEE (reference sequence). The CDR3 sequence is 13 residues long. Trimming removed 4 bases from V and 5 bases from J, with 13 bases in between. CDR3 DNA: TGTGCCAGCAGCCTGCAGGGTATCCACGAGCAGTACTTC. Its translation is CASSLQGIHEQYF. The full variable domain, rest sourced from reference TRBV5-4 and TRBJ2-7, is ETGVTQSPTHLIKTRGQQVTLRCSSQSGHNTVSWYQQALGQGPQFIFQYYREEENGRGNFPPRFSGLQFPNYSSELNVNALELDDSALYLCASSLQGIHEQYFGPGTRLTVT.

V and J are TRBV6-4 and TRBJ2-1; 8 nucleotides align to TRBD2. From germline, CDR1 is MRHNA and CDR2 SNTAGT. With V trimmed by 4 bases and J by 9 bases, 5 bases remained unmatched. The CDR3 length is 13 residues. The CDR3 loop reads CASSATSAGEQFF. CDR3 DNA sequence: TGTGCCAGCAGTGCGACTAGCGCTGGTGAGCAGTTCTTC.

This chain uses TRBV7-2 with TRBJ2-3; TRBD1 aligns across 9 bases. Germline trimming cut 7 bases from V and 3 bases from J; bases unmatched to any gene: 5. The germline V gene encodes CDR1 SGHTA and CDR2 FQGNSA. The CDR3 runs to 14 residues. The CDR3 loop reads CASNRGRVTDTQYF. CDR3 sequence (DNA): TGTGCCAGCAACAGGGGGCGTGTGACAGATACGCAGTATTTT.

The genes are TRBV19 and TRBJ1-3; 7 bases map to TRBD1. The CDR3 loop spans 14 amino acids. V trimming: 8 bases; J trimming: 2 bases; junction bases outside the gene matches: 6. Germline CDR1 is LNHDA and CDR2 is SQIVND (reference sequence). CDR3 DNA: TGTGCCAGTGCAGACAGGGCGGCTGGAAACACCATATATTTT. Translation gives CASADRAAGNTIYF.